What follows are 9 T cell receptor beta chains derived from one specimen sequenced in a study of shared clonotypes between healthy human individuals. Naive-designated CD8 cells lacked CD45RO, were positively enriched for CCR7, and omitted terminally differentiated effector memory CD45RA+ cells. Sequencing was performed with immunoSEQ multiplex PCR; in TCRdb, only in-frame clones are kept and a portion is missing. Of millions of clones detected, roughly 91% appear once; the ten largest clones hold roughly 1.7%. Sequencing was performed on naive CD8+ T cells from PBMCs. The receptors were gathered from a man aged 18-30 years in good health. Some clones in this sample may be carry-over from other donors' samples.

V and J are TRBV7-9 and TRBJ2-4; 7 nucleotides agree with TRBD2. The trim removed 4 bases at V and 2 bases at J, leaving 11 bases unmatched. There are 17 residues in the CDR3. Germline V gene data show CDR1 as SEHNR and CDR2 as FQNEAQ (reference sequence). The CDR3 bases are TGTGCCAGCAGCTCGGGACTACAAGTGGTACCCAAAAACATTCAGTACTTC. Residues: CASSSGLQVVPKNIQYF.

This clone appeared once. The chain uses TRBV15 and TRBJ2-7; TRBD1 is a possible D gene (6 bases). This CDR3 has 15 residues. Trimming removed 1 base from V and 3 bases from J, with 13 bases in between. CDR1 is LNHNV, CDR2 YYDKDF, per germline (reference sequence). The CDR3 DNA is TGTGCCACCAGCAGAGTTGGGGGCCACCGCTACGAGCAGTACTTC. Amino acid sequence: CATSRVGGHRYEQYF.

J is TRBJ2-3 and V is TRBV6-5, with D possibly TRBD2 on 6 matching bases. Trimming removed 5 bases at V and 4 bases at J, with 13 bases between. CDR1 MNHEY and CDR2 SVGAGI come from the germline V gene. The CDR3 is made up of 14 amino acids. CDR3 nucleotides: TGTGCCAGCAGTGAGACTAGGCGAGCAGATACGCAGTATTTT. Its protein product is CASSETRRADTQYF.

The chain links TRBV29-1 to TRBJ2-5; 7 bases align to TRBD1. Trimming cost V 6 bases and J 5 bases; bases outside gene matches: 12. The CDR3 covers 14 residues. CDR1 SQVTM and CDR2 ANQGSEA come from the germline V gene. CDR3 coding DNA: TGCAGCGTGCCCCTCACAGGGGTCCAGGAGACCCAGTACTTC. It specifies CSVPLTGVQETQYF. Looking up the rest from reference TRBV29-1 and TRBJ2-5 gives the full variable domain: SAVISQKPSRDICQRGTSLTIQCQVDSQVTMMFWYRQQPGQSLTLIATANQGSEATYESGFVIDKFPISRPNLTFSTLTVSNMSPEDSSIYLCSVPLTGVQETQYFGPGTRLLVL.

The J gene is TRBJ2-7, the V gene TRBV9; 10 bases map to TRBD1. The V segment lost 4 bases and the J segment 6 bases; nucleotides outside the gene matches: 7. Germline values: CDR1 SGDLS, CDR2 YYNGEE. The CDR3 extends over 14 amino acids. CDR3 amino acids: CASSRRTGGSEQYF. Written as DNA, the CDR3 is TGTGCCAGCAGCCGCCGGACAGGGGGTAGCGAGCAGTACTTC.

The chain couples TRBV15 to TRBJ2-5; maybe TRBD1 (5 bases). The germline V gene encodes CDR1 LNHNV and CDR2 YYDKDF (reference sequence). The V end was cut by 0 bases, the J end by 1 base, with 9 bases between. This CDR3 is built from 15 residues. As DNA, the CDR3 is TGTGCCACCAGCAGAGATAAGCAGGGCCAAGAGACCCAGTACTTC. Translation: CATSRDKQGQETQYF.

The V call is TRBV7-3, the J call TRBJ1-2, with 7 bases matching TRBD1. This CDR3 spans 13 amino acids. Unmatched junction bases numbered 7, after V lost 4 bases and J lost 8 bases. Germline V gene sequence: CDR1 SGHTA, CDR2 FQGTGA. CDR3 amino acids: CASSSQGFQGYTF. The CDR3, as DNA: TGTGCCAGCAGCTCACAGGGGTTTCAAGGCTACACCTTC.

The J gene is TRBJ1-4, the V gene TRBV7-9; D is ambiguous. Trimming pared 5 bases from V and 4 bases from J, leaving 8 bases between. The CDR3 is 13 residues long. Looked up from germline, CDR1 is SEHNR and CDR2 is FQNEAQ (reference sequence). CDR3 DNA sequence: TGTGCCAGCAGCACCGGACTTAATGAAAAACTGTTTTTT. This codes for CASSTGLNEKLFF.

A single count supports this clone. The sample contains more than one DNA sequence encoding this CDR3. This chain connects TRBV27 to TRBJ2-7; 7 positions match TRBD2. This CDR3 region has 13 residues. V was clipped by 8 bases and J by 4 bases; unmatched bases: 8. Germline CDR1 MNHEY, CDR2 SMNVEV (reference sequence). This CDR3 reads CASRAGGSYEQYF. The CDR3 nucleotides are TGTGCCAGCCGAGCGGGCGGGAGTTACGAGCAGTACTTC.